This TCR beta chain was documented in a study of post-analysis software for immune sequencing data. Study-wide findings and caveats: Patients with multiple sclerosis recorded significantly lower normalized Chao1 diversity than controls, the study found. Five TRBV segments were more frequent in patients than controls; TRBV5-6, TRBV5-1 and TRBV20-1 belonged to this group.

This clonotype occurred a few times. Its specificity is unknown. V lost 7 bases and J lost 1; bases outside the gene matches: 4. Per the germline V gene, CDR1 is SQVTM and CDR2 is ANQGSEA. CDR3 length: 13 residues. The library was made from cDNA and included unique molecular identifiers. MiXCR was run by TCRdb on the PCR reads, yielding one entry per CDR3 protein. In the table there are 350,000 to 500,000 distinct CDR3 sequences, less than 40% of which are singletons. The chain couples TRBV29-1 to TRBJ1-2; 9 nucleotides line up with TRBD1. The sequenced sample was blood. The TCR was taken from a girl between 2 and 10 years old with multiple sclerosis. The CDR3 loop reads CSGWDRDNYGYTF. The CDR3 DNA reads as TGCAGCGGGTGGGACAGGGATAACTATGGCTACACCTTC.